This TCR beta chain appears in the sequencing data of a study of tissue T cells after allogeneic stem cell transplantation. Study information: Pathologist H&E review favored samples with visible lymphocytes for sequencing among multiple samples. Study-level results: Blood and spleen captured only part of the tissue TCR repertoire. Anatomically similar tissues had similar TCR repertoires within each patient.

Trimming cost V 6 bases and J 2 bases, with 19 bases left between them. The CDR3 extends over 16 amino acids. CDR1 and CDR2 (germline): SNHLY, FYNNEI. The method was immunoSEQ multiplex PCR; TCRdb's version includes in-frame clones alone and lacks a portion of them. The data show some 7,000 clones, with 56% seen just once and 22% held by the top ten. The sample holds a few counts of this clone. Its antigen is unknown. Comparators without hematopoietic cell transplant had other cancers, at least five gastrointestinal samples, and no known gastrointestinal disease. The sample consisted of duodenum tissue, taken at autopsy. The chain joins TRBV2 to TRBJ1-1; D is unclear. The sequence was obtained from a female donor over 55 with lung cancer. DNA of the CDR3: TGTGCCAGCAGCGTTGGTGGAGGAATCTTTAACACTGAAGCTTTCTTT. Translated: CASSVGGGIFNTEAFF.